This T cell receptor beta chain was obtained from a study of blood T cell repertoires in COVID-19. Study as a whole: COVID-19 samples, acute and convalescent, were from the United States, Italy and Spain. From T cells, B-cell-depleted T cells, or PBMCs came the material, which was cDNA or gDNA.

The junction had 7 bases not matched to a gene; V was cut back by 2 bases and J by 2 bases. Germline V lookup: CDR1 SGHVS, CDR2 FQNEAQ. The CDR3 extends over 16 amino acids. As processed by the authors: Estimation of nucleated cell counts relied on the amplification of reference gene primers. Clones were sequenced by immunoSEQ multiplex PCR, and TCRdb holds only the in-frame ones, with some missing. V and J calls and clone size are given by that table; D and trimming were obtained from the DNA. The sample holds 150,000 to 160,000 clones, roughly nine tenths seen once. The chain has TRBV7-8 and TRBJ2-3; 7 bases fit TRBD2. The sequence was collected from a man in his forties or fifties with acute or convalescent COVID-19. Sequencing was carried out using peripheral blood. The CDR3: CASSLREALITDTQYF. The CDR3 bases are TGTGCCAGCAGCTTACGGGAGGCTCTAATCACAGATACGCAGTATTTT.